This T cell receptor beta chain was sequenced for a study of blood T cell repertoires in COVID-19. Study-level background: The United States, Italy and Spain were the sources of the acute and convalescent COVID-19 samples. PBMCs, B-cell-depleted T cells, or T cells were the source of the cDNA or gDNA that made up the material.

Trimming removed 4 bases at V and 2 bases at J, with 10 bases between. Germline values: CDR1 SGHNT, CDR2 YYREEE (reference sequence). The CDR3 extends over 13 amino acids. Original processing notes: Amplification from reference gene primers served as the basis for estimated nucleated cell counts. Produced via immunoSEQ multiplex PCR; TCRdb's table is partial and in-frame only. V, J and clone size are those of that table, while D and trimming were read from the DNA. The repertoire holds tens of thousands of clones, with about 92% as singletons. This clonotype was obtained from a human donor in a cohort sampled during active COVID-19. The sample consisted of peripheral blood. The J gene is TRBJ2-7, the V gene TRBV5-4, with D uncertain. The CDR3 loop reads CASSPGPPYEQYF. CDR3 in DNA: TGTGCCAGCAGCCCTGGGCCACCCTACGAGCAGTACTTC.